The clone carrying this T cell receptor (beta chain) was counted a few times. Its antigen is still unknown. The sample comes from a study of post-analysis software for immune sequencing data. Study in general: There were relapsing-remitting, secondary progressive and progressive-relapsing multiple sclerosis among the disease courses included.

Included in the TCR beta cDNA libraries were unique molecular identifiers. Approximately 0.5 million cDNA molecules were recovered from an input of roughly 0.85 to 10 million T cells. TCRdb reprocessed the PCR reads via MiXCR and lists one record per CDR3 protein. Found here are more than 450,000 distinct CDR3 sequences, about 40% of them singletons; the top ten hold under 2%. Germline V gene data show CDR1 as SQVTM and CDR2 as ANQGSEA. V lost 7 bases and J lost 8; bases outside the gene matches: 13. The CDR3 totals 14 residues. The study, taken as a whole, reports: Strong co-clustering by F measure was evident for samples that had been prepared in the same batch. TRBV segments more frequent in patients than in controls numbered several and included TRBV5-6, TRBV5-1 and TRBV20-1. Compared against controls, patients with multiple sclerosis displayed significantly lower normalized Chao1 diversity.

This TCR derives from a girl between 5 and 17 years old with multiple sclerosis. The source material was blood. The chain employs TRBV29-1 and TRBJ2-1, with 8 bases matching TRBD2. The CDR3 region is CSAKQRGRGHEQFF. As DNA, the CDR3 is TGCAGCGCCAAACAGCGGGGGCGAGGGCATGAGCAGTTCTTC.